This entry lists 22 T cell receptor beta chains sequenced from one sample in a study of blood T cell repertoires in COVID-19. Sequencing used immunoSEQ multiplex PCR; TCRdb keeps in-frame clones, though not all of them. The sample lists approximately 220,000 clones, approximately 81% occurring once. The sample was peripheral blood. These TCRs come from a woman older than 75 with acute or convalescent COVID-19.

This clone was detected once. The chain links TRBV19 to TRBJ2-4, with D maybe TRBD2 (7 bases). Germline V CDR1 and CDR2: LNHDA, SQIVND (reference sequence). The CDR3 length is 15 residues. Trimming took off 2 bases at V and 5 bases at J, with 13 bases between the two ends. This CDR3 is CASSIKGGGQNIQYF. The CDR3 bases are TGTGCCAGTAGTATAAAAGGGGGGGGCCAAAACATTCAGTACTTC.

The chain uses TRBV30 and TRBJ2-5; the match to TRBD2 covers 7 bases. Germline CDR1 GTSNPN, CDR2 SVGIG (reference sequence). The CDR3 has 14 amino acids. Trimming cost V 5 bases and J 4 bases; bases outside gene matches: 10. The CDR3 here is CAWELGRGSETQYF. The CDR3 DNA reads as TGTGCCTGGGAGCTCGGGCGGGGGTCAGAGACCCAGTACTTC. Filled out from reference TRBV30 and TRBJ2-5, the complete variable domain reads SQTIHQWPATLVQPVGSPLSLECTVEGTSNPNLYWYRQAAGRGLQLLFYSVGIGQISSEVPQNLSASRPQDRQFILSSKKLLLSDSGFYLCAWELGRGSETQYFGPGTRLLVL.

The chain couples TRBV30 to TRBJ1-1, with D uncertain. V dropped 0 bases and J dropped 4 bases, with 9 bases sitting between them. From germline, CDR1 is GTSNPN and CDR2 SVGIG (reference sequence). The CDR3 runs to 13 residues. CDR3 amino acids: CAWSVMVATEAFF. The CDR3 nucleotides read TGTGCCTGGAGTGTAATGGTGGCCACTGAAGCTTTCTTT. The entire variable domain, with the rest obtained from reference TRBV30 and TRBJ1-1, is as follows: SQTIHQWPATLVQPVGSPLSLECTVEGTSNPNLYWYRQAAGRGLQLLFYSVGIGQISSEVPQNLSASRPQDRQFILSSKKLLLSDSGFYLCAWSVMVATEAFFGQGTRLTVV.

CDR3 DNA sequence: TGTGCCAGCAGTCCTCGGACTAGCGGGAGAATCGTGCAGTTCTTC. Encoded protein: CASSPRTSGRIVQFF. This rearrangement joins TRBV28 to TRBJ2-1; TRBD2 matches 13 bases. V trimming: 5 bases; J trimming: 12 bases; junction bases outside the gene matches: 10. CDR3 length: 15 amino acids. Germline values: CDR1 MDHEN, CDR2 SYDVKM.

The chain is built from TRBV3-1 (or the pseudogene TRBV3-2) and TRBJ1-2; D is possibly TRBD1 (5 bases). CDR1 is LGHDT, CDR2 YNNKEL, per germline (reference sequence). This CDR3 spans 15 amino acids. With 1 base removed from V and 0 bases from J, the gap between germline ends came to 9 bases. The CDR3 coding sequence is TGTGCCAGCAGCCAAGGGACACCTACTAACTATGGCTACACCTTC. This sequence encodes CASSQGTPTNYGYTF.

The chain has TRBV7-2 and TRBJ1-2, with 10 bases matching TRBD1. From germline, CDR1 is SGHTA and CDR2 FQGNSA. This CDR3 spans 13 amino acids. With V trimmed by 5 bases and J by 6 bases, 3 bases remained unmatched. CDR3 residues: CASSEGQGNGYTF. Here the CDR3 DNA reads TGTGCCAGCAGCGAGGGACAGGGGAATGGCTACACCTTC.

The table lists this clone with a count of one. This sequence joins TRBV5-6 and TRBJ2-7, with 7 bases identical to TRBD1. The germline V gene encodes CDR1 SGHDT and CDR2 YYEEEE. The V segment lost 4 bases and the J segment 6 bases; nucleotides outside the gene matches: 10. CDR3 length equals 14 residues. CDR3 sequence: CASSPGTAWVEQYF. The CDR3 DNA is TGTGCCAGCAGCCCCGGGACAGCTTGGGTCGAGCAGTACTTC. Looking up the rest from reference TRBV5-6 and TRBJ2-7 gives the full variable domain: DAGVTQSPTHLIKTRGQQVTLRCSPKSGHDTVSWYQQALGQGPQFIFQYYEEEERQRGNFPDRFSGHQFPNYSSELNVNALLLGDSALYLCASSPGTAWVEQYFGPGTRLTVT.

In DNA, the CDR3 is TGTGCCAGTACTAGAGGCGTAGCGGGGGACACCGGGGAGCTGTTTTTT. It specifies CASTRGVAGDTGELFF. The chain couples TRBV19 to TRBJ2-2; 9 positions agree with TRBD2. The CDR3 runs to 16 residues. V lost 7 bases, J lost 3 bases, and 9 bases stayed unmatched. CDR1 is LNHDA and CDR2 is SQIVND in the germline V gene (reference sequence).

This rearrangement joins TRBV14 to TRBJ2-1; D is possibly TRBD2 (6 bases). CDR1 is SGHDN and CDR2 is FVKESK in the germline V gene. Trimming left V 1 base short and J 7 bases short, with 11 bases between. The CDR3 loop spans 14 amino acids. The CDR3 here is CASSQGFSGNEQFF. The CDR3 DNA reads TGTGCCAGCAGCCAAGGATTTAGCGGAAATGAGCAGTTCTTC.

This clone has a single count. The chain links TRBV6-2 or TRBV6-3 to TRBJ2-5; maybe TRBD1 (6 bases). Germline lookup yields CDR1 MNHEY and CDR2 SVGEGT. This CDR3 has 14 amino acids. V was trimmed by 6 bases and J by 2 bases, leaving 13 bases between them. CDR3: CASSLGQSQETQYF. DNA for the CDR3: TGTGCCAGCAGCCTAGGACAGTCACAAGAGACCCAGTACTTC.

A few counts support this clone. The genes are TRBV10-1 and TRBJ1-1; D is possibly TRBD1 (5 bases). The CDR3 is 18 amino acids. Germline-derived CDR1 and CDR2 are WNHNN and SYGVQD (reference sequence). V dropped 0 bases and J dropped 2 bases, with 19 bases sitting between them. CDR3 coding DNA: TGCGCCAGCAGTGAGTCAGGCAGAGGCTTGGGGCTAAACACTGAAGCTTTCTTT. Translated, it gives CASSESGRGLGLNTEAFF.

V gene TRBV14 combines with J gene TRBJ2-1; 9 nucleotides agree with TRBD2. The length of the CDR3 is 19 residues. V dropped 1 base and J dropped 0; count of bases not matched to a gene: 10. Germline V gene data show CDR1 as SGHDN and CDR2 as FVKESK. The CDR3 here is CASSQGFTAGGPSYNEQFF. CDR3 bases: TGTGCCAGCAGCCAAGGGTTCACAGCGGGGGGCCCCTCCTACAATGAGCAGTTCTTC.

This clone appeared a single time. The J gene is TRBJ1-3, the V gene TRBV7-2, with TRBD1 identical over 7 bases. Looked up from germline, CDR1 is SGHTA and CDR2 is FQGNSA. V shed 4 bases and J 4 bases; nucleotides not matched to a gene: 7. There are 15 residues in the CDR3. The CDR3, as DNA: TGTGCCAGCAGCTGGGATACAGGGGTCGGAAACACCATATATTTT. It codes for CASSWDTGVGNTIYF.

In this sample, this clone turned up a few times. The chain couples TRBV19 to TRBJ1-5; D may be TRBD1 (5 bases). The CDR3 has 14 residues. The germline V and J ends were trimmed by 3 bases and 7 bases, with 13 bases remaining between them. Germline lookup yields CDR1 LNHDA and CDR2 SQIVND (reference sequence). The CDR3 region is CASSIVQGGQPQHF. CDR3 DNA: TGTGCCAGTAGTATCGTGCAGGGTGGCCAGCCCCAGCATTTT.

The rearrangement joins TRBV5-8 to TRBJ2-1, with a tentative D call TRBD1 (6 bases). V was shortened by 7 bases and J by 3 bases, with 14 bases between the two germline ends. The CDR3 consists of 14 residues. The germline V gene has CDR1 SGHTS and CDR2 YDEGEE. DNA for the CDR3: TGTGCCAGCCTCAGGGGCCCTAACTACAATGAGCAGTTCTTC. Translated: CASLRGPNYNEQFF.

This sequence joins TRBV7-2 and TRBJ2-1; TRBD2 might be the D (6 bases). Trimming took off 1 base at V and 0 bases at J, with 10 bases between the two ends. This CDR3 has 16 residues. Per the germline V gene, CDR1 is SGHTA and CDR2 is FQGNSA. The CDR3 region is CASSLDAGSSYNEQFF. Here the CDR3 DNA reads TGTGCCAGCAGCTTAGACGCCGGGAGCTCCTACAATGAGCAGTTCTTC.

The chain is built from TRBV7-2 and TRBJ1-5, with TRBD1 matching 7 bases. This CDR3 contains 15 residues. Germline V CDR1 and CDR2: SGHTA, FQGNSA. V lost 3 bases and J lost 3; bases outside the gene matches: 5. The CDR3 is CASSFIGQANQPQHF. CDR3 nucleotide sequence: TGTGCCAGCAGCTTTATTGGACAGGCCAATCAGCCCCAGCATTTT.

The chain combines TRBV11-2 with TRBJ2-6, with 8 bases identical to TRBD1. The CDR3 has 18 residues. J lost 0 bases, V lost 7 bases, and 11 bases had no gene match. Germline CDR1 is SGHAT and CDR2 is FQNNGV. CDR3 bases: TGTGCCAGCATCGATTACGACAGGGGAGCCTCTGGGGCCAACGTCCTGACTTTC. Its protein is CASIDYDRGASGANVLTF.

The chain recombines TRBV6-2 or TRBV6-3 with TRBJ1-4, with TRBD1 identical over 7 bases. Germline V gene data show CDR1 as MNHEY and CDR2 as SVGEGT. The junction had 4 bases not matched to a gene; V was cut back by 3 bases and J by 3 bases. This CDR3 is 15 amino acids long. The CDR3 is CASSYRGRPNEKLFF. The CDR3 DNA follows: TGTGCCAGCAGTTATAGGGGGCGGCCTAATGAAAAACTGTTTTTT.

V is TRBV7-9 and J is TRBJ2-7, with TRBD1 matching over 9 bases. The CDR3 runs to 15 residues. Germline-derived CDR1 and CDR2 are SEHNR and FQNEAQ (reference sequence). After removal of 5 bases from V and 1 base from J, the junction contained 6 bases not matched to a gene. The chain's CDR3 is CASSRAGTGSYEQYF. The CDR3 DNA is TGTGCCAGCAGCCGAGCCGGGACAGGGTCCTACGAGCAGTACTTC.

This chain connects TRBV2 to TRBJ1-1; possible D gene TRBD1, 5 bases. This CDR3 is 15 amino acids long. Trimming stripped 2 bases from V and 1 base from J, with 11 bases between. Per germline, CDR1 SNHLY and CDR2 FYNNEI. The CDR3 region is CASSELGQGNTEAFF. The CDR3 nucleotides read TGTGCCAGCAGTGAACTAGGGCAGGGGAACACTGAAGCTTTCTTT.

This clone turned up a few times. The rearrangement links TRBV11-3 to TRBJ2-3, with TRBD2 matching 11 bases. The CDR3 is 16 amino acids. From germline, CDR1 is SGHNT and CDR2 YENEEA. The J segment lost 2 bases and the V segment lost 5 bases, leaving 6 bases of the junction unmatched. The CDR3: CASSLGLAVNTDTQYF. The DNA for the CDR3 is TGTGCCAGCAGCCTGGGACTAGCGGTAAACACAGATACGCAGTATTTT.